Following are 25 T cell receptor beta chains from one sample sequenced in a study of blood T cell repertoires in COVID-19. Measured with immunoSEQ multiplex PCR; TCRdb has only the in-frame clones, and not every one. The sample shows roughly 200,000 clones, around 84% of them seen only once. The specimen was peripheral blood. Source of these receptors: a man older than 75 with acute or convalescent COVID-19.

The chain employs TRBV18 and TRBJ1-2; 7 nucleotides agree with TRBD1. The V and J ends lost 5 bases and 4 bases, in that order; junction bases with no gene match: 10. This CDR3 is 15 amino acids long. Per germline, CDR1 KGHSH and CDR2 LQKENI. The CDR3 here is CASSRQGGETYGYTF. The CDR3 nucleotides are TGTGCCAGCTCAAGACAGGGTGGGGAGACCTATGGCTACACCTTC.

V and J are TRBV6-2 or TRBV6-3 and TRBJ2-7, with TRBD1 as a possible D gene (5 bases). The germline CDR1 and CDR2 sequences are MNHEY and SVGEGT. CDR3 length equals 16 residues. V was pared by 4 bases and J by 3 bases, with 19 bases between. CDR3 bases: TGTGCCAGCAGTTTTCTCCCCTTAAGGGGCGACTACGAGCAGTACTTC. It encodes CASSFLPLRGDYEQYF.

CDR3 DNA sequence: TGTGCCAGCAGTTCAGTTTACAAGCGGGATCAGTACGTC. Residues: CASSSVYKRDQYV. J is TRBJ2-7 and V is TRBV6-2 or TRBV6-3; 7 bases map to TRBD2. V lost 4 bases, J lost 10 bases, and 10 bases stayed unmatched. The CDR3 contains 13 residues. The germline gives CDR1 MNHEY, CDR2 SVGEGT.

CDR3 sequence (DNA): TGTGCCAGCAGCTTAGTCTGGGGACTAGGGAATGAGCAGTTCTTC. Translating gives CASSLVWGLGNEQFF. The genes are TRBV11-2 and TRBJ2-1; 8 nucleotides agree with TRBD2. This CDR3 spans 15 amino acids. Germline V CDR1 and CDR2: SGHAT, FQNNGV. Trimming removed 1 base from V and 7 bases from J; junction bases left unmatched: 6.

The chain links TRBV6-1 to TRBJ2-7; TRBD2 aligns across 7 bases. V shed 6 bases and J 9 bases; nucleotides not matched to a gene: 8. Per the germline V gene, CDR1 is MNHNS and CDR2 is SASEGT. The CDR3 has 12 amino acids. DNA for the CDR3: TGTGCCAGCAGCCTAGGGGAGGGAGCGCAGTACGTC. Its translation is CASSLGEGAQYV.

This clone was seen just once. The sample carries other DNA sequences with the same CDR3. The chain recombines TRBV6-5 with TRBJ1-4; 7 bases are shared with TRBD1. The trim removed 6 bases at V and 1 base at J, leaving 5 bases unmatched. This CDR3 comprises 15 residues. The germline V gene encodes CDR1 MNHEY and CDR2 SVGAGI. The CDR3 nucleotides read TGTGCCAGCAGGGCCGACAGGGTAACTAATGAAAAACTGTTTTTT. The encoded protein is CASRADRVTNEKLFF.

The rearrangement uses TRBV28 and TRBJ2-5; 10 bases align to TRBD1. The length of the CDR3 is 19 residues. Trimming cost V 8 bases and J 5 bases; bases outside gene matches: 23. In germline, CDR1 is MDHEN, CDR2 SYDVKM. CDR3 in amino acids: CASSGDRGGGPPGGETQYF. The CDR3 region has the DNA TGTGCCAGCTCAGGGGACAGGGGCGGCGGGCCACCCGGGGGGGAGACCCAGTACTTC.

The gene calls are TRBV7-3 and TRBJ2-2; 16 bases are a match to TRBD2. This CDR3 is built from 20 residues. From germline, CDR1 is SGHTA and CDR2 FQGTGA. Trimming at V came to 3 bases and at J to 1 base, leaving 8 bases not matched to a gene. CDR3 nucleotide sequence: TGTGCCAGCAGCTTGACCGGGACTAGCGGGAGGGTTTGGAACACCGGGGAGCTGTTTTTT. Its protein product is CASSLTGTSGRVWNTGELFF.

The chain has TRBV7-9 and TRBJ2-5; 12 bases fit TRBD2. The V gene end was trimmed by 5 bases and the J gene end by 0 bases; junction bases not matched to a gene: 4. Germline V gives CDR1 SEHNR, CDR2 FQNEAQ (reference sequence). The CDR3 has 16 residues. CDR3 residues: CASSRRTSGNQETQYF. CDR3 DNA: TGTGCCAGCAGCCGTCGGACTAGCGGGAACCAAGAGACCCAGTACTTC.

J is TRBJ2-5 and V is TRBV7-9; D possibly corresponds to TRBD1 (5 bases). Deletions cut 0 bases from V and 1 base from J, with 12 bases between. The CDR3 runs to 16 residues. In germline, CDR1 is SEHNR, CDR2 FQNEAQ (reference sequence). CDR3 coding DNA: TGTGCCAGCAGCTTAGCGGGGCTGTTGCTCCAAGAGACCCAGTACTTC. Its translation is CASSLAGLLLQETQYF.

The V and J genes are TRBV10-3 and TRBJ2-3; TRBD1 might be the D (6 bases). The germline V and J ends were trimmed by 10 bases and 2 bases, with 10 bases remaining between them. Germline values: CDR1 ENHRY, CDR2 SYGVKD. The CDR3 runs 12 residues. The CDR3: CATGTNTDTQYF. The DNA of the CDR3 is TGTGCCACGGGGACAAACACAGATACGCAGTATTTT.

The chain employs TRBV25-1 and TRBJ1-3, with 10 bases matching TRBD1. The CDR3 runs 15 residues. Trimming cost V 4 bases and J 4 bases; bases outside gene matches: 4. Looked up from germline, CDR1 is MGHDK and CDR2 is SYGVNS. The chain's CDR3 is CASSAKTGGGNTIYF. As DNA, the CDR3 is TGTGCCAGCAGTGCAAAGACAGGGGGCGGAAACACCATATATTTT.

This sequence joins TRBV27 and TRBJ2-4, with D possibly being TRBD2 (5 bases). V shed 4 bases and J shed 2 bases, with 18 bases lying between them. The CDR3 totals 17 residues. Germline CDR1 MNHEY, CDR2 SMNVEV (reference sequence). Here the CDR3 DNA reads TGTGCCAGCAGTTCGGCGGCTAGCTCGCTTACCAAAAACATTCAGTACTTC. Its translation: CASSSAASSLTKNIQYF.

There are a few counts of this clone. This chain connects TRBV9 to TRBJ1-2, with a weak D call TRBD1 (6 bases). Germline V lookup: CDR1 SGDLS, CDR2 YYNGEE. The CDR3 totals 15 residues. V was trimmed by 0 bases and J by 2 bases, leaving 11 bases between them. The CDR3 DNA reads as TGTGCCAGCAGCGTAGCGCCTACAGGGAACTATGGCTACACCTTC. It yields the protein CASSVAPTGNYGYTF.

The chain couples TRBV20-1 to TRBJ2-7; D is perhaps TRBD2 (5 bases). The CDR3 length is 11 residues. In germline, CDR1 is DFQATT, CDR2 SNEGSKA (reference sequence). Trimming took off 6 bases at V and 4 bases at J, with 10 bases between the two ends. The CDR3 protein is CSATTNYEQYV. CDR3 DNA: TGCAGTGCCACGACTAATTACGAGCAGTACGTC.

The CDR3 reads CASSPPGQGVGIQYF. The CDR3, as DNA: TGTGCCAGCTCACCTCCGGGACAGGGGGTCGGCATTCAGTACTTC. The V call is TRBV18, the J call TRBJ2-4; 11 bases are a match to TRBD1. Germline assignment: CDR1 KGHSH and CDR2 LQKENI. V lost 3 bases and J lost 9; bases outside the gene matches: 7. The CDR3 spans 15 residues.

The chain links TRBV9 to TRBJ2-2; 9 nucleotides align to TRBD2. The V segment lost 4 bases and the J segment 1 base; nucleotides outside the gene matches: 8. This CDR3 comprises 17 residues. Germline assignment: CDR1 SGDLS and CDR2 YYNGEE. CDR3 region: CASSPRAGGVNTGELFF. Written as DNA, the CDR3 is TGTGCCAGCAGCCCCAGAGCGGGAGGTGTGAACACCGGGGAGCTGTTTTTT.

V is TRBV5-1 and J is TRBJ1-3; 8 nucleotides line up with TRBD1. CDR1 SGHRS and CDR2 YFSETQ come from the germline V gene. Trimming cost V 0 bases and J 0 bases; bases outside gene matches: 5. This CDR3 is built from 17 residues. The CDR3 region has the DNA TGCGCCAGCAGCTTGGCGGGACAGGCGGGCTCTGGAAACACCATATATTTT. This translates into CASSLAGQAGSGNTIYF.

The chain uses TRBV7-2 and TRBJ2-7; 15 nucleotides match TRBD2. Germline values: CDR1 SGHTA, CDR2 FQGNSA. The CDR3 sequence is 17 residues long. V was pared by 2 bases and J by 6 bases, with 8 bases of the junction left unmatched. The CDR3 reads CASSLTHGLAGGSEQYV. CDR3 DNA: TGTGCCAGCAGCTTAACCCACGGACTAGCGGGAGGGTCCGAGCAGTACGTC.

With respect to this clone: In the same sample, other DNA sequences code for this CDR3. The chain has TRBV9 and TRBJ2-3; D may be TRBD2 (5 bases). Germline loops: CDR1 SGDLS, CDR2 YYNGEE. The CDR3 consists of 15 residues. With 0 bases removed from V and 3 bases from J, the gap between germline ends came to 11 bases. The CDR3 is CASSVELARTDTQYF. CDR3 DNA: TGTGCCAGCAGCGTAGAGCTAGCACGGACAGATACGCAGTATTTT. The entire variable domain, with the rest obtained from reference TRBV9 and TRBJ2-3, is as follows: DSGVTQTPKHLITATGQRVTLRCSPRSGDLSVYWYQQSLDQGLQFLIQYYNGEERAKGNILERFSAQQFPDLHSELNLSSLELGDSALYFCASSVELARTDTQYFGPGTRLTVL.

This clone is a singleton in its sample. This chain joins TRBV5-6 and TRBJ2-5, with D possibly matching TRBD1 (5 bases). Germline lookup yields CDR1 SGHDT and CDR2 YYEEEE. This CDR3 contains 14 residues. The V end lost 4 bases, the J end lost 1 base, and 11 bases lay between the germline ends. The CDR3 loop reads CASSPGHLQETQYF. In nucleotides, the CDR3 is TGTGCCAGCAGCCCAGGACACCTCCAAGAGACCCAGTACTTC.

The J gene is TRBJ2-5, the V gene TRBV27; 8 bases agree with TRBD2. The germline V gene has CDR1 MNHEY and CDR2 SMNVEV (reference sequence). V lost 3 bases, J lost 2 bases, and 5 bases stayed unmatched. There are 15 residues in the CDR3. CDR3 sequence: CASSFALAGQETQYF. CDR3 coding DNA: TGTGCCAGCAGTTTTGCGCTAGCGGGTCAAGAGACCCAGTACTTC.

This sequence joins TRBV7-2 and TRBJ1-4, with a weak D call TRBD1 (5 bases). CDR1 is SGHTA and CDR2 is FQGNSA in the germline V gene. The CDR3 contains 14 residues. Trimming took 3 bases from V and 5 from J, leaving 10 bases between them. DNA of the CDR3: TGTGCCAGCAGCTTTGGACACCGGAATGAAAAACTGTTTTTT. Amino acids: CASSFGHRNEKLFF.

V usage is TRBV5-1 and J usage is TRBJ2-7, with 8 bases identical to TRBD1. CDR1 and CDR2 (germline): SGHRS, YFSETQ. With 0 bases clipped from V and 2 bases from J, the junction kept 7 bases outside the gene matches. This CDR3 has 16 amino acids. The CDR3 region is CASSLESGQATYEQYF. The DNA for the CDR3 is TGCGCCAGCAGCTTGGAGTCGGGACAGGCAACCTACGAGCAGTACTTC.

The rearrangement links TRBV7-2 to TRBJ1-5, with D maybe TRBD1 (5 bases). The CDR3 length is 15 residues. Germline V lookup: CDR1 SGHTA, CDR2 FQGNSA. V was cut by 1 base and J by 5 bases, with 12 bases left in between. CDR3 DNA: TGTGCCAGCAGCTTAGTCGGCAGGGCTGATCAGCCCCAGCATTTT. Translated, it gives CASSLVGRADQPQHF. Variable domain in full (rest from reference TRBV7-2 and TRBJ1-5): GAGVSQSPSNKVTEKGKDVELRCDPISGHTALYWYRQSLGQGLEFLIYFQGNSAPDKSGLPSDRFSAERTGGSVSTLTIQRTQQEDSAVYLCASSLVGRADQPQHFGDGTRLSIL.